One and the same sample provided the 3 T cell receptor beta chains below, sequenced in a study of identical twins. TCRdb recomputed calls from the 5' RACE reads with MiXCR, one row per CDR3 protein. The data show some 330,000 distinct CDR3 sequences, 7% to 9.5% seen once. Sequenced sample: naive T cells sorted from blood. Receptors originate from a woman in her forties or fifties in good health.

This clonotype was seen a few times. V usage is TRBV5-1 and J usage is TRBJ2-1; a possible D gene is TRBD2 (6 bases). Per the germline V gene, CDR1 is SGHRS and CDR2 is YFSETQ. CDR3 length: 11 residues. V dropped 6 bases and J dropped 9 bases, with 10 bases sitting between them. The CDR3 nucleotides read TGCGCCAGCAAACTAGCCAGTGAGCAGTTCTTC. It translates to CASKLASEQFF.

This clonotype occurred many times. The V and J genes are TRBV28 and TRBJ1-2; 8 bases fit TRBD1. Per germline, CDR1 MDHEN and CDR2 SYDVKM. CDR3 length: 16 residues. Trimming cost V 4 bases and J 7 bases; bases outside gene matches: 14. For the CDR3, the DNA is TGTGCCAGCAGTTCCCCAGGGGGCTCAGCTCGATTTGGCTACACCTTC. It encodes CASSSPGGSARFGYTF.

V usage is TRBV3-1 and J usage is TRBJ2-1; unclear D gene. Between the trimmed V and J ends, which lost 1 base and 1 base, there was a span of 11 bases. Per the germline V gene, CDR1 is LGHDT and CDR2 is YNNKEL (reference sequence). This CDR3 contains 16 residues. The CDR3, as DNA: TGTGCCAGCAGCCAAGGGTTCACCTCATCCTACAATGAGCAGTTCTTC. This encodes CASSQGFTSSYNEQFF.